The 15 T cell receptor beta chains reported below all come from one sample, sequenced in a study of CD8 T cells in ankylosing spondylitis. TCRdb itself ran the 5' RACE reads through MiXCR, one entry per CDR3 protein. The data show fewer than 350,000 distinct CDR3 sequences, with approximately 10% seen just once and 8% to 9.5% held by the top ten. The sequencing input was blood, either unsorted or a sorted T cell fraction (not recorded which). The source is a female donor with ankylosing spondylitis or in good health (not recorded which).

This clonotype came up many times. This chain uses TRBV5-1 with TRBJ2-3; 7 bases align to TRBD2. The CDR3 is 15 amino acids. Germline V CDR1 and CDR2: SGHRS, YFSETQ. Trimming at V came to 4 bases and at J to 2 bases, leaving 7 bases not matched to a gene. The CDR3 bases are TGCGCCAGCAGCACAAGCGGGGCCCTCACAGATACGCAGTATTTT. It yields the protein CASSTSGALTDTQYF.

This clonotype came up many times. The chain has TRBV12-3 or TRBV12-4 and TRBJ2-1; D is ambiguous. Trimming took off 4 bases at V and 4 bases at J, with 8 bases between the two ends. The CDR3 is made up of 13 amino acids. The CDR3 DNA sequence: TGTGCCAGCAGTTCCCCGATATACAATGAGCAGTTCTTC. As protein: CASSSPIYNEQFF.

This clonotype came up many times. The rearrangement joins TRBV5-1 to TRBJ1-1, with D perhaps TRBD1 (5 bases). CDR3 length: 14 residues. V dropped 3 bases and J dropped 4 bases, with 13 bases sitting between them. The V gene's germline CDR1 is SGHRS and CDR2 YFSETQ. The CDR3 loop reads CASSSFQGPTEAFF. The DNA of the CDR3 is TGCGCCAGCAGCTCCTTTCAGGGCCCCACTGAAGCTTTCTTT.

This clonotype was observed at least ten times. V and J are TRBV20-1 and TRBJ2-2, with TRBD1 matching 7 bases. V lost 6 bases to trimming and J lost 6 bases; unmatched junction nucleotides: 10. Germline V CDR1 and CDR2: DFQATT, SNEGSKA (reference sequence). This CDR3 region has 14 residues. CDR3 coding DNA: TGCAGTGCCCGAAAGGGACAGATGGCCGGGGAGCTGTTTTTT. It specifies CSARKGQMAGELFF.

The J gene is TRBJ1-2, the V gene TRBV6-1; D not resolved. This CDR3 region has 13 residues. Trimming stripped 11 bases from V and 5 bases from J, with 18 bases between. CDR1 is MNHNS and CDR2 is SASEGT in the germline V gene. This chain's CDR3 is CAASNGRFYGYTF. Written as DNA, the CDR3 is TGTGCCGCATCCAACGGGAGATTTTATGGCTACACCTTC.

The rearrangement uses TRBV25-1 and TRBJ2-3; 8 nucleotides match TRBD1. Per germline, CDR1 MGHDK and CDR2 SYGVNS. The CDR3 spans 15 residues. V lost 5 bases and J lost 1; bases outside the gene matches: 5. The CDR3 DNA reads TGTGCCAGCAGTCTGACAGGGGCCGGCACAGATACGCAGTATTTT. The encoded protein is CASSLTGAGTDTQYF.

This clonotype showed up many times. A read error may produce the germline difference seen at one junction end. V is TRBV18 and J is TRBJ2-3; D unclear. The CDR3 runs to 11 residues. Germline V gene data show CDR1 as KGHSH and CDR2 as LQKENI. CDR3 sequence reads: CASSPQDTQYF. The CDR3 DNA reads TGCGCCAGCAGCCCCCAAGATACGCAGTATTTT.

This clonotype turned up a few times. The genes are TRBV7-2 and TRBJ2-2, with TRBD1 matching over 8 bases. V was clipped by 5 bases and J by 5 bases; unmatched bases: 4. Per the germline V gene, CDR1 is SGHTA and CDR2 is FQGNSA. The CDR3 has 14 residues. The CDR3 protein is CASSARQGTGELFF. CDR3 sequence (DNA): TGTGCCAGCAGCGCCCGACAGGGGACCGGGGAGCTGTTTTTT.

The count of this clonotype is one. The rearrangement joins TRBV30 to TRBJ2-3; 9 bases fit TRBD2. CDR1 and CDR2 (germline): GTSNPN, SVGIG (reference sequence). The CDR3 totals 17 residues. The J segment lost 4 bases and the V segment lost 3 bases, leaving 14 bases of the junction unmatched. CDR3 DNA sequence: TGTGCCTGGAGCAATAGCGGGAGTATTAGTGAGGCAGATACGCAGTATTTT. Encoded protein: CAWSNSGSISEADTQYF.

This clonotype was recorded at least ten times. DNA of the CDR3: TGCAGCGCCCGACTAGCGGGAGTTGGGGGAAATGAGCAGTTCTTC. It specifies CSARLAGVGGNEQFF. The rearrangement joins TRBV29-1 to TRBJ2-1; 12 bases line up with TRBD2. This CDR3 spans 15 amino acids. V was clipped by 7 bases and J by 7 bases; unmatched bases: 11. The germline CDR1 and CDR2 sequences are SQVTM and ANQGSEA.

This clonotype was seen repeatedly, ten times or more. In nucleotides, the CDR3 is TGTGCCAGCAGCCCCAGTTTAGTTCAGAACACCGGGGAGCTGTTTTTT. Amino acid sequence: CASSPSLVQNTGELFF. The chain carries TRBV9 and TRBJ2-2; D is unclear. The V and J ends lost 4 bases and 1 base respectively, with 14 bases between them. The CDR3 has 16 residues. From germline, CDR1 is SGDLS and CDR2 YYNGEE.

Regarding this clonotype: A much larger clonotype is one base distant, so this may be a read error. This rearrangement joins TRBV20-1 to TRBJ2-1; the D gene is possibly TRBD2 (7 bases). Germline CDR1 is DFQATT and CDR2 is SNEGSKA (reference sequence). The CDR3 spans 13 residues. The CDR3 region is CSGGGGLVNEPFF. Written as DNA, the CDR3 is TGCAGTGGGGGCGGGGGCCTAGTCAATGAGCCGTTCTTC.

The count of this clonotype is one. A read error may be the cause here, since a much bigger clone is one base away. This chain links TRBV5-1 with TRBJ2-1; 13 bases are a match to TRBD2. The V gene's germline CDR1 is SGHRS and CDR2 YFSETQ. The CDR3 loop spans 16 amino acids. Here the CDR3 reads CASTLRTSGGFNEQFF. CDR3 DNA sequence: TGCGCCAGCACCTTGCGGACTAGCGGGGGCTTCAATGAGCAGTTCTTC.

The gene calls are TRBV12-3 or TRBV12-4 and TRBJ2-7; no clear D. Trimming removed 7 bases at V and 6 bases at J, with 22 bases between. The CDR3 extends over 15 amino acids. Written as DNA, the CDR3 is TGTGCCAGCACCCAAGGCGCTAGTTCCCCCAGCGAGCAGTACTTC. Translated: CASTQGASSPSEQYF.

The gene calls are TRBV6-8 and TRBJ2-5; possibly TRBD1 or TRBD2 for D (6 bases each). Trimming pared 7 bases from V and 4 bases from J, leaving 10 bases between. This CDR3 has 12 residues. Germline V gene sequence: CDR1 MNHGY, CDR2 SAAAGT. The CDR3, as DNA: TGTGCCAGCACCAGGGGAGGAGAGACCCAGTACTTC. Translated: CASTRGGETQYF.